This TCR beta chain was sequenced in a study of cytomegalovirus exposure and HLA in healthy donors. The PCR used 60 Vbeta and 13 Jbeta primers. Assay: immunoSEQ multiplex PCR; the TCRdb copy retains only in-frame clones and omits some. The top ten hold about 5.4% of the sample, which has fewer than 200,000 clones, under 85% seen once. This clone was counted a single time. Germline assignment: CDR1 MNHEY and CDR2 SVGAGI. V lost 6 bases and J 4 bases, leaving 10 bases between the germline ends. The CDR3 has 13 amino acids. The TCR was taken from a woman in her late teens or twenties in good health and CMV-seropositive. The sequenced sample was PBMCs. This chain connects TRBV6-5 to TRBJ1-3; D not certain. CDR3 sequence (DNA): TGTGCCAGCAGGGTCCCTGGCGGAAACACCATATATTTT. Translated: CASRVPGGNTIYF.